The 27 T cell receptor beta chains presented below share a single source sample, sequenced in a study of blood T cell repertoires in COVID-19. Data came from immunoSEQ multiplex PCR; TCRdb stores just in-frame clones and leaves some out. The sample carries 210,000 or so clones, roughly 80% recorded once. Sequencing was done on a sample of PBMCs or T cells enriched from blood (not recorded which). These receptors all stem from a man aged 60 to 75 who had recovered from COVID-19.

The CDR3 is CASSYKGQGAYEQYF. Here the CDR3 DNA reads TGTGCCAGCAGTTACAAGGGACAGGGGGCCTACGAGCAGTACTTC. This chain connects TRBV27 to TRBJ2-7; 11 nucleotides match TRBD1. The V segment lost 4 bases and the J segment 2 bases; nucleotides outside the gene matches: 4. The CDR3 loop spans 15 amino acids. Looked up from germline, CDR1 is MNHEY and CDR2 is SMNVEV (reference sequence).

This chain uses TRBV5-1 with TRBJ1-1; D gene ambiguous. The germline V gene encodes CDR1 SGHRS and CDR2 YFSETQ. This CDR3 comprises 15 residues. V was cut by 0 bases and J by 3 bases, with 12 bases left in between. CDR3 nucleotide sequence: TGCGCCAGCAGCTTGGGCGGCAGTCATGACACTGAAGCTTTCTTT. This gives the protein CASSLGGSHDTEAFF.

This clone was counted once. J is TRBJ1-6 and V is TRBV18; 9 bases are shared with TRBD1. The CDR3 totals 14 residues. Trimming took 5 bases from V and 8 from J; bases not matched to a gene: 4. The germline gives CDR1 KGHSH, CDR2 LQKENI. Written as DNA, the CDR3 is TGTGCCAGCTCAGCCCGGGACAGGGATTCACCCCTCCACTTT. It translates to CASSARDRDSPLHF.

This chain joins TRBV7-8 and TRBJ1-1, with D possibly TRBD1 on 6 matching bases. The V end was cut by 3 bases, the J end by 8 bases, with 16 bases between. Germline V CDR1 and CDR2: SGHVS, FQNEAQ. The CDR3 sequence is 14 residues long. The CDR3: CASSFSRGSGEAFF. In DNA form, the CDR3 reads TGTGCCAGCAGCTTCTCCAGGGGATCAGGGGAAGCTTTCTTT.

In regard to this clone: Other nucleotide sequences in the sample specify the same CDR3. The chain combines TRBV19 with TRBJ1-5; 8 bases are shared with TRBD1. Germline assignment: CDR1 LNHDA and CDR2 SQIVND (reference sequence). The CDR3 sequence is 14 residues long. The junction had 1 base not matched to a gene; V was cut back by 2 bases and J by 4 bases. The CDR3 reads CASSITGGNQPQHF. CDR3 sequence (DNA): TGTGCCAGTAGTATAACAGGGGGAAATCAGCCCCAGCATTTT.

The rearrangement links TRBV7-6 to TRBJ2-6; D possibly corresponds to TRBD1 (5 bases). Trimming removed 0 bases at V and 1 base at J, with 13 bases between. This CDR3 spans 18 amino acids. CDR1 and CDR2 (germline): SGHVS, FNYEAQ. The CDR3 DNA reads TGTGCCAGCAGCTTAGCAGTAGGGAAGGGGTCTGGGGCCAACGTCCTGACTTTC. This encodes CASSLAVGKGSGANVLTF.

The chain has TRBV2 and TRBJ2-1, with D possibly matching TRBD1 (6 bases). V was clipped by 4 bases and J by 9 bases, with 13 bases between them. The CDR3 covers 13 residues. CDR1 SNHLY and CDR2 FYNNEI come from the germline V gene. The CDR3 loop reads CASSVLGAGEQFF. DNA for the CDR3: TGTGCCAGCAGTGTTTTGGGGGCAGGTGAGCAGTTCTTC.

The chain is built from TRBV3-1 (or the pseudogene TRBV3-2) and TRBJ2-3; D may be TRBD1 (6 bases). The CDR3 is 13 amino acids. Germline CDR1 and CDR2: LGHDT and YNNKEL (reference sequence). V lost 7 bases and J 4 bases, leaving 12 bases between the germline ends. In DNA, the CDR3 is TGTGCCAGCACAGGGGTGGGAGCAGATACGCAGTATTTT. Residues: CASTGVGADTQYF.

This clone was detected only a few times. The chain uses TRBV12-3 or TRBV12-4 and TRBJ1-1; no definite D call. CDR3 length equals 13 residues. V lost 5 bases, J lost 1 base, and 8 bases lay in between. This chain's CDR3 is CASSRERNTEAFF. In DNA form, the CDR3 reads TGTGCCAGCAGTCGGGAAAGGAACACTGAAGCTTTCTTT.

This clone was detected only a few times. This chain uses TRBV7-2 with TRBJ1-6; 7 nucleotides match TRBD1. Germline V CDR1 and CDR2: SGHTA, FQGNSA. This CDR3 comprises 14 residues. Trimming cost V 5 bases and J 7 bases; bases outside gene matches: 5. The CDR3 sequence is CASSRWDRNSPLHF. The CDR3 region has the DNA TGTGCCAGCAGCCGCTGGGACAGAAATTCACCCCTCCACTTT. The full variable domain, in which reference TRBV7-2 and TRBJ1-6 provide the parts outside the CDR3, is GAGVSQSPSNKVTEKGKDVELRCDPISGHTALYWYRQSLGQGLEFLIYFQGNSAPDKSGLPSDRFSAERTGGSVSTLTIQRTQQEDSAVYLCASSRWDRNSPLHFGNGTRLTVT.

This chain joins TRBV21-1 and TRBJ2-7; TRBD1, as called in the table, went unchecked against the DNA. TRBV21-1 is a documented pseudogene. This CDR3 is built from 16 residues. The CDR3 protein is CASSKIIVDSAYEQYF. The CDR3 DNA sequence: TGTGCCAGCAGCAAAATAATCGTCGACAGTGCCTACGAGCAGTACTTC.

V is TRBV27 and J is TRBJ2-7; D gene uncertain. Germline V gene sequence: CDR1 MNHEY, CDR2 SMNVEV (reference sequence). The V gene lost 2 bases and the J gene lost 6 bases, with 11 bases spanning the gap. This CDR3 is built from 13 residues. For the CDR3, the DNA is TGTGCCAGCAGTTTAACCCCACCGAGCGAGCAGTACTTC. Its translation: CASSLTPPSEQYF.

The chain carries TRBV4-3 and TRBJ1-1; tentatively, D is TRBD1 (5 bases). The CDR3 runs 20 residues. Germline loops: CDR1 LGHNA, CDR2 YSLEER. Trimming pared 0 bases from V and 4 bases from J, leaving 27 bases between. For the CDR3, the DNA is TGCGCCAGCAGCCAAGATCGGTTTGCGGGGCCAGGGTCCACCTTCACTGAAGCTTTCTTT. It encodes CASSQDRFAGPGSTFTEAFF.

The genes are TRBV3-1 (or the pseudogene TRBV3-2) and TRBJ2-5; D is possibly TRBD2 (6 bases). Trimming removed 0 bases from V and 2 bases from J, with 10 bases in between. CDR1 is LGHDT, CDR2 YNNKEL, per germline (reference sequence). The CDR3 loop spans 15 amino acids. The CDR3 nucleotides are TGTGCCAGCAGCCAAGATTCGGGGGTGCAAGAGACCCAGTACTTC. This translates into CASSQDSGVQETQYF.

This clone has only one observation. The chain has TRBV7-2 and TRBJ1-5, with TRBD1 as a possible D gene (5 bases). Germline V gene lookup returns CDR1 SGHTA and CDR2 FQGNSA. Trimming took 5 bases from V and 0 from J, leaving 11 bases between them. The CDR3 consists of 15 residues. The CDR3 is CASSPRQYSNQPQHF. The CDR3 DNA reads as TGTGCCAGCAGCCCCCGACAGTATAGCAATCAGCCCCAGCATTTT.

The chain employs TRBV11-3 and TRBJ2-1; maybe TRBD1 (5 bases). Germline CDR1 reads SGHNT; CDR2 reads YENEEA. V was pared by 2 bases and J by 3 bases, with 8 bases between. The CDR3 runs 14 residues. For the CDR3, the DNA is TGTGCCAGCAGCTTACGACAGTTCTACAATGAGCAGTTCTTC. Its translation: CASSLRQFYNEQFF.

The CDR3 loop is CASRSPGQVYNEQFF. CDR3 coding DNA: TGTGCCAGCAGATCGCCGGGACAGGTCTACAATGAGCAGTTCTTC. The chain uses TRBV6-5 and TRBJ2-1; 8 positions agree with TRBD1. Germline CDR1 MNHEY, CDR2 SVGAGI. This CDR3 is 15 amino acids long. V was pared by 6 bases and J by 3 bases, with 7 bases of the junction left unmatched.

The V call is TRBV19, the J call TRBJ1-5; TRBD1 matches at 7 bases. J lost 10 bases, V lost 5 bases, and 11 bases had no gene match. Germline assignment: CDR1 LNHDA and CDR2 SQIVND (reference sequence). The CDR3 has 14 amino acids. The CDR3 here is CASSPPGQSPPQHF. The CDR3 bases are TGTGCCAGTAGTCCACCGGGACAGTCTCCACCCCAGCATTTT. Full variable domain (outside the CDR3, taken from reference TRBV19 and TRBJ1-5): DGGITQSPKYLFRKEGQNVTLSCEQNLNHDAMYWYRQDPGQGLRLIYYSQIVNDFQKGDIAEGYSVSREKKESFPLTVTSAQKNPTAFYLCASSPPGQSPPQHFGDGTRLSIL.

The chain recombines TRBV5-4 with TRBJ1-1, with 8 nucleotides matching TRBD1. V trimming: 5 bases; J trimming: 4 bases; junction bases outside the gene matches: 10. This CDR3 has 15 amino acids. Germline V gene lookup returns CDR1 SGHNT and CDR2 YYREEE (reference sequence). For the CDR3, the DNA is TGTGCCAGCAGTTCCCCGGACAGGGCGGCCACTGAAGCTTTCTTT. Translating gives CASSSPDRAATEAFF.

The rearrangement links TRBV24-1 to TRBJ2-5; TRBD2 agrees at 13 bases. The CDR3 extends over 17 amino acids. Germline values: CDR1 KGHDR, CDR2 SFDVKD. Trimming removed 3 bases from V and 6 bases from J; junction bases left unmatched: 9. CDR3 protein: CATSDARLAGGDKTQYF. The CDR3, as DNA: TGTGCCACCAGTGATGCACGACTAGCGGGGGGTGATAAGACCCAGTACTTC.

The CDR3 region has the DNA TGTGCCAGCAGCCGCGGACAGGGCGAGCAGTACTTC. Translated: CASSRGQGEQYF. The V gene is TRBV11-3, the J gene TRBJ2-7; TRBD1 matches at 8 bases. CDR3 size: 12 residues. The germline V gene has CDR1 SGHNT and CDR2 YENEEA. With 5 bases clipped from V and 6 bases from J, the junction kept 3 bases outside the gene matches.

The chain links TRBV2 to TRBJ1-5, with D hard to call. Germline CDR1 is SNHLY and CDR2 is FYNNEI. The CDR3 consists of 13 residues. Trimming took 6 bases from V and 4 from J, leaving 10 bases between them. The CDR3 DNA follows: TGTGCCAGCAGCAACGACGGGAATCAGCCCCAGCATTTT. It yields the protein CASSNDGNQPQHF.

This rearrangement joins TRBV6-1 to TRBJ1-5; no clear D gene. This CDR3 is 14 amino acids long. V gave up 0 bases and J gave up 0 bases, with 3 bases separating them. CDR1 and CDR2 (germline): MNHNS, SASEGT. This CDR3 is CASSEAYSNQPQHF. In nucleotides, the CDR3 is TGTGCCAGCAGTGAAGCGTATAGCAATCAGCCCCAGCATTTT.

On this clone: Additional DNA sequences in this sample encode the identical CDR3. The rearrangement joins TRBV29-1 to TRBJ2-2, with D perhaps matching TRBD1 (5 bases). Trimming cost V 7 bases and J 6 bases, with 9 bases left between them. CDR1 is SQVTM, CDR2 ANQGSEA, per germline. The CDR3 consists of 11 residues. This CDR3 is CSAQGAGELFF. Here the CDR3 DNA reads TGCAGCGCGCAGGGCGCCGGGGAGCTGTTTTTT.

CDR3 sequence reads: CASSLQGVSYNEQFF. For the CDR3, the DNA is TGTGCCAGCAGCTTACAGGGGGTCTCCTACAATGAGCAGTTCTTC. The chain links TRBV11-2 to TRBJ2-1, with TRBD1 matching 7 bases. V was pared by 2 bases and J by 0 bases, with 1 base of the junction left unmatched. CDR3 length equals 15 residues. Looked up from germline, CDR1 is SGHAT and CDR2 is FQNNGV.

This chain connects TRBV15 to TRBJ1-1, with D uncertain. V was shortened by 0 bases and J by 0 bases, with 8 bases between the two germline ends. Germline-derived CDR1 and CDR2 are LNHNV and YYDKDF (reference sequence). The CDR3 is 15 amino acids. The DNA for the CDR3 is TGTGCCACCAGCAGAGACAGAAACATGAACACTGAAGCTTTCTTT. Its protein is CATSRDRNMNTEAFF.

This chain connects TRBV5-1 to TRBJ1-1; 8 bases agree with TRBD1. The J segment lost 7 bases and the V segment lost 0 bases, leaving 8 bases of the junction unmatched. Germline CDR1 is SGHRS and CDR2 is YFSETQ. This CDR3 is 15 amino acids long. CDR3 protein: CASSLATGTGSEAFF. CDR3 DNA sequence: TGCGCCAGCAGCTTGGCCACCGGGACAGGAAGTGAAGCTTTCTTT. Supplemented by reference TRBV5-1 and TRBJ1-1, the full variable domain reads KAGVTQTPRYLIKTRGQQVTLSCSPISGHRSVSWYQQTPGQGLQFLFEYFSETQRNKGNFPGRFSGRQFSNSRSEMNVSTLELGDSALYLCASSLATGTGSEAFFGQGTRLTVV.